This TCR beta chain is drawn from a study of cytomegalovirus exposure and HLA in healthy donors. Overall study: HLA-typed donors were the source of approximately 86 million unique TCRs held in an early data release.

Study-wide findings and caveats: Compared with the roughly 700-donor mean, an Asian-associated ancestry cluster reportedly had fewer N-insertions, according to a later analysis. Upon later analysis, HLA-associated TCR beta chains proved more clonally expanded than other, equally common chains.

As for the donors, each was a healthy bone marrow donor. In the PCR, 60 Vbeta and 13 Jbeta primers were used. Only in-frame clones appear in the TCRdb table, and some are missing; sequencing was by immunoSEQ multiplex PCR. This sample yields roughly 120,000 clones, of which 81% are seen a single time; around 4% belongs to the top ten. Comment on this clone: Its target is not known.

The CDR3 runs 14 residues. V was trimmed by 3 bases and J by 9 bases, leaving 15 bases between them. Germline CDR1 MNHNS, CDR2 SASEGT. This chain uses TRBV6-1 with TRBJ2-1; a possible D gene is TRBD2 (5 bases). The sequencing sample was made of PBMCs. The sequence derives from a woman aged 25 to 39 in good health and CMV-seronegative. CDR3 coding DNA: TGTGCCAGCAGTGATGCGGGTTGGAATGTTGAGCAGTTCTTC. Its protein is CASSDAGWNVEQFF.